The clone carrying this T cell receptor beta chain is deemed medium-sized by its frequency. Its antigen is as yet unknown. The CDR3 end falls 3 residues outside the read, so it is completed with the germline J gene. Genomic DNA, averaging around 1,200 ng per sample, yielded TCR beta CDR3 via immunoSEQ. Sequenced by immunoSEQ multiplex PCR; TCRdb stores in-frame clones only, minus some. Its clone listing holds about 22,000 clones. The CDR3 totals 16 residues. Germline V CDR1 and CDR2: LNHDA, SQIVND (reference sequence). After removal of 3 bases from V and 6 bases from J, the junction contained 8 bases not matched to a gene. These data belong to a study of T cells in women clearing cervical HPV infection. Findings and limits, study-wide: CIN3+ cases had significantly higher TCR richness than controls; evenness did not differ. Effector/memory and HPV-specific T cells were not isolated, and association timing is unknown.

The chain is built from TRBV19 and TRBJ2-1; 10 positions agree with TRBD1. Input material: blood buffy coat. The clonotype originates from a woman aged 18 to 75 with a cervical HPV16 infection that either progressed to CIN3+ or cleared (not recorded which). This CDR3 is CASSMTGQGGFNEQFF. Partial CDR3 DNA: TGTGCCAGTAGTATGACCGGACAGGGGGGTTTCAATGAG.